What follows are 9 T cell receptor beta chains derived from one specimen sequenced in a study of prognosis after radiotherapy for stage I lung cancer. It was by two-round multiplex PCR that TCR beta CDR3 was amplified from genomic DNA. Initially, in first-round PCR, primers specific to each TRBV and TRBJ gene were used. TCRdb fed the multiplex PCR reads into MiXCR, producing one record per CDR3 protein. The sample includes 14,000 or so distinct CDR3 sequences, approximately 55% seen only once; the top ten take around 38%. The sample was PBMCs, taken before or after stereotactic body radiation therapy (not recorded which). The receptors derive from a donor over 45 with non-small cell lung cancer.

This clonotype has just a few counts. One base away lies a much larger clone, so this may be a sequencing read error. The CDR3 does not close with the conserved phenylalanine or tryptophan, likely indicating a read error. This rearrangement joins TRBV29-1 to TRBJ1-1; 8 nucleotides agree with TRBD1. V dropped 3 bases and J dropped 4; count of bases not matched to a gene: 1. This CDR3 spans 12 amino acids. CDR1 SQVTM and CDR2 ANQGSEA come from the germline V gene. CDR3 sequence reads: CSVDTGGTEAFL. The DNA for the CDR3 is TGCAGCGTTGACACAGGGGGCACTGAAGCTTTCCTT.

The rearrangement uses TRBV20-1 and TRBJ2-1; unclear D gene. This CDR3 spans 13 amino acids. Trimming removed 4 bases from V and 8 bases from J, with 15 bases in between. Germline V gene data show CDR1 as DFQATT and CDR2 as SNEGSKA (reference sequence). The CDR3 protein is CSAIESRVDEQFF. In DNA form, the CDR3 reads TGCAGTGCTATAGAAAGCCGCGTGGATGAGCAGTTCTTC.

This clonotype was seen more than once but under ten times. One base away lies a much larger clone, so this may be a sequencing read error. The V and J genes are TRBV2 and TRBJ2-5, with a possible D match to TRBD1 (6 bases). CDR3 length: 13 residues. Germline CDR1 reads SNHLY; CDR2 reads FYNNEI. CDR3 loop: CASRLDSQDTQYF. Here the CDR3 DNA reads TGTGCCAGCAGGTTGGACAGCCAAGATACCCAGTACTTC.

The sample holds many counts of this clonotype. The chain carries TRBV5-1 and TRBJ2-7; D is uncertain. The CDR3 has 15 residues. Per the germline V gene, CDR1 is SGHRS and CDR2 is YFSETQ. Trimming pared 4 bases from V and 0 bases from J, leaving 14 bases between. The CDR3 DNA sequence: TGCGCCAGCAGCAGCAGTGCGACTTCCTCCTACGAGCAGTACTTC. This sequence encodes CASSSSATSSYEQYF.

This clonotype is medium-sized in the sample. This chain connects TRBV19 to TRBJ2-3; 10 bases fit TRBD1. The V gene end was trimmed by 6 bases and the J gene end by 4 bases; junction bases not matched to a gene: 4. This CDR3 is built from 14 residues. The germline V gene encodes CDR1 LNHDA and CDR2 SQIVND (reference sequence). DNA for the CDR3: TGTGCCAGTAGACAGACAGGGGGCGCAGATACGCAGTATTTT. Translated, it gives CASRQTGGADTQYF.

This clonotype came up many times. The junction shows a germline mismatch at one end, possibly a read error. The chain employs TRBV12-3 or TRBV12-4 and TRBJ2-4; perhaps TRBD1 as D (5 bases). The length of the CDR3 is 15 residues. The CDR3 is CASILRGSTKNIQYF. Here the CDR3 DNA reads TGTGCCAGCATTTTAAGGGGCTCGACCAAAAACATTCAGTACTTC.

This clonotype was recorded many times. The genes are TRBV2 and TRBJ2-2; a possible D gene is TRBD2 (5 bases). V dropped 6 bases and J dropped 5 bases, with 13 bases sitting between them. Germline CDR1 is SNHLY and CDR2 is FYNNEI. This CDR3 is 14 amino acids long. The CDR3 spells CASSPITGTGELFF. The CDR3 coding sequence is TGTGCCAGCAGCCCGATCACGGGGACCGGGGAGCTGTTTTTT.

In its sample, this clonotype was seen many times. The chain combines TRBV12-3 or TRBV12-4 with TRBJ1-5; D is undetermined. The CDR3 has 13 residues. The ends were cut back, 3 bases at V and 7 bases at J, with 10 bases in the middle. CDR3 in DNA: TGTGCCAGCAGTTTTGGGGTGGGGCAGCCCCAGCATTTT. Protein: CASSFGVGQPQHF.

This clonotype has at least ten counts. This sequence joins TRBV11-2 and TRBJ2-1, with 10 nucleotides matching TRBD2. Germline-derived CDR1 and CDR2 are SGHAT and FQNNGV. The CDR3 has 17 amino acids. J was trimmed by 3 bases and V by 1 base; bases with no gene match: 6. CDR3 bases: TGTGCCAGCAGCTTAGGAGATAGCGGGGGGCGCTACAATGAGCAGTTCTTC. This sequence encodes CASSLGDSGGRYNEQFF.